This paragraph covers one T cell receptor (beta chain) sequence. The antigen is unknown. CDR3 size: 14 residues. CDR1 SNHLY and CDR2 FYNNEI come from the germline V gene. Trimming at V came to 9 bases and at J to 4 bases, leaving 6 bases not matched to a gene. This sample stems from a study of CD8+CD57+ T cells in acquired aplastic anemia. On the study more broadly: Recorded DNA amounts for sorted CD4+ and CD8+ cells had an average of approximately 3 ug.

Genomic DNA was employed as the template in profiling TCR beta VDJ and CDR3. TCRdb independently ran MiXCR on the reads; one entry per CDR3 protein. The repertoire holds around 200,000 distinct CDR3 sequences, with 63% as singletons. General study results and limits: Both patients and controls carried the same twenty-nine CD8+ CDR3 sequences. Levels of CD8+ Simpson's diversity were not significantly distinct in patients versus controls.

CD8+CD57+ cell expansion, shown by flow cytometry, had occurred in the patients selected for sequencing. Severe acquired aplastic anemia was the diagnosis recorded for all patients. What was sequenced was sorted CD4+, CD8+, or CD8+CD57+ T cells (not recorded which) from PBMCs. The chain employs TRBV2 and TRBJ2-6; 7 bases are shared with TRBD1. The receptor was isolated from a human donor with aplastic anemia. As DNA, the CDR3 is TGTGCCAGACAGGGGTCAAGCGGGGCCAACGTCCTGACTTTC. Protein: CARQGSSGANVLTF.